This TCR beta chain was observed in a study of blood T cell repertoires in COVID-19. The CDR3 contains 15 residues. V was shortened by 2 bases and J by 0 bases, with 12 bases between the two germline ends. Germline CDR1 reads SGHRS; CDR2 reads YFSETQ. Produced via immunoSEQ multiplex PCR; TCRdb's table is partial and in-frame only. The sample lists 260,000 or so clones, approximately 84% seen once, with around 16% in the top ten. Participants spanned ages 18 to 89 years and resided in roughly 22 US areas. This receptor was obtained from a man between 18 and 29 years old who had recovered from COVID-19. The V and J genes are TRBV5-1 and TRBJ2-7, with D perhaps matching TRBD1 (6 bases). The sequencing sample was made of PBMCs or T cells enriched from blood (not recorded which). Here the CDR3 reads CASSFQGTFSYEQYF. The CDR3 nucleotides read TGCGCCAGCAGCTTCCAGGGGACCTTCTCCTACGAGCAGTACTTC.